A single sample is the source of the 6 T cell receptor beta chains below, sequenced in a study of shared clonotypes between healthy human individuals. This table comes from immunoSEQ multiplex PCR, and its TCRdb copy is limited to in-frame clones, with some not included. This repertoire shows 1.4 million or so clones, approximately 98.5% found once; its top ten account for roughly 0.35%. Sample: naive CD4+ T cells sorted from blood. Subset of the sample: CD45RA+ positively selected. The receptors here all came from a man aged 25 to 40 in good health.

This clone was seen only once. The rearrangement uses TRBV18 and TRBJ2-2; TRBD1 or TRBD2 may be the D gene (6 bases each). The CDR3 is 16 residues long. Per the germline V gene, CDR1 is KGHSH and CDR2 is LQKENI. Trimming took off 3 bases at V and 2 bases at J, with 13 bases between the two ends. Written as DNA, the CDR3 is TGTGCCAGCTCACCGGCGGGACACCAAAACACCGGGGAGCTGTTTTTT. This sequence encodes CASSPAGHQNTGELFF.

A word on this clone: Additional DNA sequences in this sample encode the identical CDR3. The chain recombines TRBV28 with TRBJ1-2; 8 positions match TRBD1. This CDR3 spans 13 amino acids. The V segment lost 6 bases and the J segment 8 bases; nucleotides outside the gene matches: 8. Looked up from germline, CDR1 is MDHEN and CDR2 is SYDVKM. The CDR3 DNA sequence: TGTGCCAGCAGGCCCGGACAGGGTGGAGGCTACACCTTC. Its protein product is CASRPGQGGGYTF.

The genes are TRBV7-9 and TRBJ1-2; D is undetermined. The CDR3 sequence is 15 residues long. Trimming shortened V by 5 bases and J by 5 bases, and 18 bases separated the two germline ends. CDR1 and CDR2 from the germline V gene are SEHNR and FQNEAQ (reference sequence). In DNA form, the CDR3 reads TGTGCCAGCAGCGAACGGATCCGCGGTGTTTATGGCTACACCTTC. It codes for CASSERIRGVYGYTF.

The genes are TRBV5-4 and TRBJ2-5, with D possibly matching TRBD2 (6 bases). V was pared by 0 bases and J by 8 bases, with 17 bases between. Germline V gene data show CDR1 as SGHNT and CDR2 as YYREEE (reference sequence). This CDR3 region has 15 residues. CDR3 loop: CASSLVGAEGVTQYF. Here the CDR3 DNA reads TGTGCCAGCAGCTTGGTGGGCGCGGAGGGAGTCACCCAGTACTTC.

As regards this clone: Other nucleotide sequences in the sample specify the same CDR3. CDR3 in DNA: TGTGCCAGCTCACCACTGTCTGGGGCCAACGTCCTGACTTTC. It yields the protein CASSPLSGANVLTF. The chain uses TRBV18 and TRBJ2-6; D gene uncertain. The length of the CDR3 is 14 residues. Germline V gene data show CDR1 as KGHSH and CDR2 as LQKENI. V shed 1 base and J shed 1 base, with 2 bases lying between them.

The genes are TRBV27 and TRBJ2-7; D not certain. Trimming shortened V by 6 bases and J by 1 base, and 16 bases separated the two germline ends. Looked up from germline, CDR1 is MNHEY and CDR2 is SMNVEV (reference sequence). This CDR3 region has 15 residues. CDR3 sequence reads: CASSPWEQRSYEQYF. The CDR3 nucleotides are TGTGCCAGCAGCCCCTGGGAACAAAGATCCTACGAGCAGTACTTC.